The rows below give T cell receptor beta chains drawn from one sample of a study of cytomegalovirus exposure and HLA in healthy donors. Assay: immunoSEQ multiplex PCR; the TCRdb copy retains only in-frame clones and omits some. The sample has fewer than 70,000 clones, about 73% seen once. Sequenced sample: PBMCs. Every receptor here comes from a woman under 40 in good health and CMV-seronegative. The CDR3 runs from the conserved cysteine through the conserved F or W. A D gene is named only where the DNA matches it firmly. A clone size is listed for some rows: how often the clone was seen (once, few, many), or a class if it is expanded.

v_gene: TRBV19; d_gene: NA; j_gene: TRBJ1-6; len: 15; abundance: NA; CDR3nt: TGTGCCAGTACCCCGGGTAGTTCTACGAATTCACCCCTCCACTTT; CDR3aa: CASTPGSSTNSPLHF
v_gene: TRBV10-3; d_gene: NA; j_gene: TRBJ1-4; len: 14; abundance: few; CDR3nt: TGTGCCATCAGTGAGTCGGGCGCCGGAGGGGAACTGTTTTTT; CDR3aa: CAISESGAGGELFF
v_gene: TRBV6-4; d_gene: NA; j_gene: TRBJ2-7; len: 17; abundance: NA; CDR3nt: TGTGCCAGCAGTGACCCGGAGTACAGGACGAACTCCTACGAGCAGTACTTC; CDR3aa: CASSDPEYRTNSYEQYF
v_gene: TRBV6-4; d_gene: NA; j_gene: TRBJ2-2; len: 13; abundance: NA; CDR3nt: TGTGCCAGCAGTGACGCGGACACCGGGGAGCTGTTTTTT; CDR3aa: CASSDADTGELFF
v_gene: TRBV6-1; d_gene: NA; j_gene: TRBJ1-2; len: 10; abundance: few; CDR3nt: TGCGCCATCGGGTACTATGGCTACACCTTC; CDR3aa: CAIGYYGYTF
v_gene: TRBV6-5; d_gene: NA; j_gene: TRBJ2-2; len: 14; abundance: few; CDR3nt: TGTGCCAGCAGACCAGGGAAGAACACCGGGGAGCTGTTTTTT; CDR3aa: CASRPGKNTGELFF
v_gene: TRBV6-1; d_gene: TRBD1; j_gene: TRBJ2-1; len: 15; abundance: once; CDR3nt: TGTGCCAGCAGTCACGAGCGGACAGGGGCAAATGAGCAGTTCTTC; CDR3aa: CASSHERTGANEQFF
v_gene: TRBV2; d_gene: TRBD1; j_gene: TRBJ1-5; len: 13; abundance: once; CDR3nt: TGTGCCAGCCGGGACAGTCTCAATCAGCCCCAGCATTTT; CDR3aa: CASRDSLNQPQHF
v_gene: TRBV11-2; d_gene: NA; j_gene: TRBJ1-6; len: 15; abundance: NA; CDR3nt: TGTGCCAGCAGCTTAAATACAGGGAGTTATTCACCCCTCCACTTT; CDR3aa: CASSLNTGSYSPLHF
v_gene: TRBV18; d_gene: NA; j_gene: TRBJ1-5; len: 14; abundance: NA; CDR3nt: TGTGCCAGCTCACCAGGGAGGTTAAGTCAGCCCCAGCATTTT; CDR3aa: CASSPGRLSQPQHF
v_gene: TRBV19; d_gene: TRBD1; j_gene: TRBJ1-4; len: 13; abundance: NA; CDR3nt: TGTGCCAGTAGTCAAGGACAGGGCCAAAAACTGTTTTTT; CDR3aa: CASSQGQGQKLFF
v_gene: TRBV4-1; d_gene: TRBD2; j_gene: TRBJ2-7; len: 15; abundance: NA; CDR3nt: TGCGCCAGCAGCCAAGATGGGGGGAGGGACTACGAGCAGTACTTC; CDR3aa: CASSQDGGRDYEQYF
v_gene: TRBV4-1; d_gene: TRBD1; j_gene: TRBJ1-4; len: 18; abundance: NA; CDR3nt: TGCGCCAGCAGCCGAAGCCTCACTTCCGGGACAGTCAATGAAAAACTGTTTTTT; CDR3aa: CASSRSLTSGTVNEKLFF
v_gene: TRBV9; d_gene: NA; j_gene: TRBJ2-7; len: 18; abundance: NA; CDR3nt: TGTGCCAGCAGCGTAGCTCCCGAAACGACAGGATTCTCCTACGAGCAGTACTTC; CDR3aa: CASSVAPETTGFSYEQYF
v_gene: TRBV2; d_gene: NA; j_gene: TRBJ2-7; len: 14; abundance: NA; CDR3nt: TGTGCCAGCAATGGGGCAGTCTGGTCCCACGAGCAGTACTTC; CDR3aa: CASNGAVWSHEQYF
v_gene: TRBV5-5; d_gene: NA; j_gene: TRBJ1-2; len: 14; abundance: NA; CDR3nt: TGTGCCAGCAGCCCGATCGCCGGAGGTACTCTCTCCTCCTTC; CDR3aa: CASSPIAGGTLSSF
v_gene: TRBV7-3; d_gene: TRBD1; j_gene: TRBJ2-3; len: 16; abundance: NA; CDR3nt: TGTGCCAGCAGCTTATCAGGGGGTTTTAGAACAGATACGCAGTATTTT; CDR3aa: CASSLSGGFRTDTQYF
v_gene: TRBV5-6; d_gene: NA; j_gene: TRBJ2-7; len: 14; abundance: NA; CDR3nt: TGTGCCAGCAGCTCGCGGAGGGATAGGTACGAGCAGTACTTC; CDR3aa: CASSSRRDRYEQYF
v_gene: TRBV7-2; d_gene: TRBD1; j_gene: TRBJ2-5; len: 16; abundance: NA; CDR3nt: TGTGCCAGCAGCTCCAGCCGGGACAGGGGTTCGGAGACCCAGTACTTC; CDR3aa: CASSSSRDRGSETQYF
v_gene: TRBV10-3; d_gene: TRBD1; j_gene: TRBJ2-6; len: 15; abundance: many; CDR3nt: TGTGCCATCAGTGGGACAGGTTCTGGGGCCAACGTCCTGACTTTC; CDR3aa: CAISGTGSGANVLTF
v_gene: TRBV7-9; d_gene: NA; j_gene: TRBJ2-2; len: 13; abundance: NA; CDR3nt: TGTGCCAGCAGTCGAACAGGGACCGGGGAGCTGTTTTTT; CDR3aa: CASSRTGTGELFF
v_gene: TRBV19; d_gene: NA; j_gene: TRBJ1-5; len: 14; abundance: NA; CDR3nt: TGTGCCACCACGACAGGATATAGCAATCAGCCCCAGCATTTT; CDR3aa: CATTTGYSNQPQHF
v_gene: TRBV19; d_gene: NA; j_gene: TRBJ2-6; len: 15; abundance: few; CDR3nt: TGTGCCAGTAGTGCGACACGGTCTGGGGCCAACGTCCTGACTTTC; CDR3aa: CASSATRSGANVLTF
v_gene: TRBV7-3; d_gene: NA; j_gene: TRBJ1-1; len: 17; abundance: NA; CDR3nt: TGTGCCAGCAGTCCCTCTCCCCGGCCCTCGGGTTCCACTGAAGCTTTCTTT; CDR3aa: CASSPSPRPSGSTEAFF
v_gene: TRBV2; d_gene: TRBD2; j_gene: TRBJ2-2; len: 17; abundance: few; CDR3nt: TGTGCCAGCAACCCTCCCAGCGGGGCGATGAACACCGGGGAGCTGTTTTTT; CDR3aa: CASNPPSGAMNTGELFF
v_gene: TRBV5-1; d_gene: TRBD1; j_gene: TRBJ1-6; len: 16; abundance: NA; CDR3nt: TGCGCCAGCAGCTTGGCCTCGGTACAGGGGAATTCACCCCTCCACTTT; CDR3aa: CASSLASVQGNSPLHF
v_gene: TRBV6-4; d_gene: NA; j_gene: TRBJ1-1; len: 15; abundance: NA; CDR3nt: TGTGCCAGCAGTGACTCAGGGGGAGGGAGAACTGAAGCTTTCTTT; CDR3aa: CASSDSGGGRTEAFF
v_gene: TRBV5-6; d_gene: TRBD2; j_gene: TRBJ2-1; len: 12; abundance: NA; CDR3nt: TGTGCCAGCAGGCGGGCGGGGGTAGAGCAGTTCTTC; CDR3aa: CASRRAGVEQFF
v_gene: TRBV6-1; d_gene: TRBD1; j_gene: TRBJ2-7; len: 14; abundance: NA; CDR3nt: TGTGCCAGCAGTGAAGCGGACAGGGTCGACGAGCAGTACTTC; CDR3aa: CASSEADRVDEQYF
v_gene: TRBV5-1; d_gene: TRBD1; j_gene: TRBJ1-5; len: 18; abundance: once; CDR3nt: TGCGCCAGCAGCTTGGGGGACAGGGGACCCTATAGCAATCAGCCCCAGCATTTT; CDR3aa: CASSLGDRGPYSNQPQHF
v_gene: TRBV30; d_gene: TRBD1; j_gene: TRBJ1-4; len: 16; abundance: NA; CDR3nt: TGTGCCTGGAGCCGACACCCGGGACAGGGGGGTGAAAAACTGTTTTTT; CDR3aa: CAWSRHPGQGGEKLFF
v_gene: TRBV7-2; d_gene: TRBD1; j_gene: TRBJ2-1; len: 15; abundance: NA; CDR3nt: TGTGCCAGCAGCGTGGACAGGGGCTTCTACAATGAGCAGTTCTTC; CDR3aa: CASSVDRGFYNEQFF
v_gene: TRBV4-1; d_gene: NA; j_gene: TRBJ1-5; len: 16; abundance: NA; CDR3nt: TGCGCCAGCAGCCAAGACCGAACTTCAGCGTATCAGCCCCAGCATTTT; CDR3aa: CASSQDRTSAYQPQHF
v_gene: TRBV2; d_gene: NA; j_gene: TRBJ2-7; len: 12; abundance: NA; CDR3nt: TGTGCCAGCAAAACCGCCTCCTACGAGCAGTACTTC; CDR3aa: CASKTASYEQYF
v_gene: TRBV2; d_gene: TRBD1; j_gene: TRBJ1-1; len: 16; abundance: few; CDR3nt: TGTGCCAGCAGTTTTCCCGGGACAGGTTTGAACACTGAAGCTTTCTTT; CDR3aa: CASSFPGTGLNTEAFF
v_gene: TRBV2; d_gene: TRBD2; j_gene: TRBJ2-7; len: 17; abundance: NA; CDR3nt: TGTGCCAGCAGACCTGGACTAGCGGGGGGCCGGGGGAACGAGCAGTACTTC; CDR3aa: CASRPGLAGGRGNEQYF
v_gene: TRBV30; d_gene: NA; j_gene: TRBJ1-2; len: 13; abundance: NA; CDR3nt: TGTGCCTGGAGTGCCGGGATCCTCTGGGGCTACACCTTC; CDR3aa: CAWSAGILWGYTF
v_gene: TRBV9; d_gene: NA; j_gene: TRBJ2-2; len: 16; abundance: once; CDR3nt: TGTGCCAGCAGCGTTGGAGGGGGCGCAGGGACCGGGGAGCTGTTTTTT; CDR3aa: CASSVGGGAGTGELFF
v_gene: TRBV7-9; d_gene: NA; j_gene: TRBJ1-2; len: 16; abundance: NA; CDR3nt: TGTGCCAGCAGCTCAAATAATCGGGGAGGCCTTTATGGCTACACCTTC; CDR3aa: CASSSNNRGGLYGYTF
v_gene: TRBV19; d_gene: NA; j_gene: TRBJ1-1; len: 12; abundance: NA; CDR3nt: TGTGCCAGTAGTAGGCGGGTGACTGAAGCTTTCTTT; CDR3aa: CASSRRVTEAFF